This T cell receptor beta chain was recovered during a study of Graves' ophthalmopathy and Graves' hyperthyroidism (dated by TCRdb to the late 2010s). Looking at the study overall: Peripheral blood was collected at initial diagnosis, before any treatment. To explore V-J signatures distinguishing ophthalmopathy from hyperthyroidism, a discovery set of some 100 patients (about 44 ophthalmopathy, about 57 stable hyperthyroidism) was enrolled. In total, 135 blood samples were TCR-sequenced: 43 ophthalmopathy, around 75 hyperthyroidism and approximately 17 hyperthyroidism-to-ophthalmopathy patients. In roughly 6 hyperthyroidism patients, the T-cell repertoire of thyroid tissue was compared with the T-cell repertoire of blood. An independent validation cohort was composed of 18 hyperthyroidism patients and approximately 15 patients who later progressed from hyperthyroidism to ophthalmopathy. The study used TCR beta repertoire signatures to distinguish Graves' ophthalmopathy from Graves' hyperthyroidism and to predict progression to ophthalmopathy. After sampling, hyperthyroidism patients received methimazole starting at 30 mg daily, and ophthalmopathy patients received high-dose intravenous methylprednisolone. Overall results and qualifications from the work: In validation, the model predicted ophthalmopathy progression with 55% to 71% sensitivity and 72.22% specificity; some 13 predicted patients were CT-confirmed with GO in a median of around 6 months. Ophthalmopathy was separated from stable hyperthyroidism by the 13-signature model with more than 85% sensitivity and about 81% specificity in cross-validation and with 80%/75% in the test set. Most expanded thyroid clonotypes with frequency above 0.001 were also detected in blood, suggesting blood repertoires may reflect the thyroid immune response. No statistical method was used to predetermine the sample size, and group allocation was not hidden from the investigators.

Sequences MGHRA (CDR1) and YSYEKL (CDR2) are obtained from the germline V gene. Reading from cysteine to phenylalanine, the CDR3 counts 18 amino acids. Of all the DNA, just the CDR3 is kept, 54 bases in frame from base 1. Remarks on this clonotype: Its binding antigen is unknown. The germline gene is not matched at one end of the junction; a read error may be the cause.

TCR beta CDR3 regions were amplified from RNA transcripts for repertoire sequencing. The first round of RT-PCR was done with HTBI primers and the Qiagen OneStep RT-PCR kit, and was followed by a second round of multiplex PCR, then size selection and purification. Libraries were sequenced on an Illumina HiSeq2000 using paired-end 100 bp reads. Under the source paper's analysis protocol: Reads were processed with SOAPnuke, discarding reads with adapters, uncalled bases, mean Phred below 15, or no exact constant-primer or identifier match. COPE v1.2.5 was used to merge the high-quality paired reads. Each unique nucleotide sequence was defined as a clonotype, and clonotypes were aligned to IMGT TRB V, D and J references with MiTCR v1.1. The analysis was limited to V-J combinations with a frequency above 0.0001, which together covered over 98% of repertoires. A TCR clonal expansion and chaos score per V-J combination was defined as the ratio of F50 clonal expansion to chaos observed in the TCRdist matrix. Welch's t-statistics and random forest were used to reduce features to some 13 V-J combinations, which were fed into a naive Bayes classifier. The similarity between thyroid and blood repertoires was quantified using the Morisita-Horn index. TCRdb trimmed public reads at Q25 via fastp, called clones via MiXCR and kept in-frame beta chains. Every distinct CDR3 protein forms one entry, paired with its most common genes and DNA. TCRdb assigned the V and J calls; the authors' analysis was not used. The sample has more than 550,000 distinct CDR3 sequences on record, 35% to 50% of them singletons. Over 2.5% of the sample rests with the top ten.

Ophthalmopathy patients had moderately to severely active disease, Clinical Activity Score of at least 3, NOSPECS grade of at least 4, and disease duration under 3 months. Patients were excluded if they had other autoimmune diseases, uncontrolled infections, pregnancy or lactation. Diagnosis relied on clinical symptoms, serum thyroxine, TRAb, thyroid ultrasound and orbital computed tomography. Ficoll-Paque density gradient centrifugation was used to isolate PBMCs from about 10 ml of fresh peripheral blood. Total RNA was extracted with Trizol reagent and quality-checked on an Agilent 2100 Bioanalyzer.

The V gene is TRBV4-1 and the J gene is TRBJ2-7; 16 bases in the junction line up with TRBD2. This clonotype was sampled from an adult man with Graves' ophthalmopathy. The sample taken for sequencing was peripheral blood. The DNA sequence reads TGTGCCAGCAGCGAAGGGACTAGCGGGGGGGTCTTACCCTACGAGCAGTACTTC. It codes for CASSEGTSGGVLPYEQYF.